This T cell receptor (beta chain) was sequenced in a study of blood T cell repertoires in COVID-19. Looking at the study overall: T cells, B-cell-depleted T cells, or PBMCs supplied cDNA or gDNA.

Assignment of participants to cohorts was predicated upon participant-reported clinical history. Only in-frame clones appear in the TCRdb table, and some are missing; sequencing was by immunoSEQ multiplex PCR. The table records 200,000 to 250,000 clones, 88% of them present only once. This CDR3 comprises 15 residues. Germline assignment: CDR1 MNHNY and CDR2 SVGAGI (reference sequence). Trimming cost V 1 base and J 8 bases; bases outside gene matches: 5. The sequencing sample was made of PBMCs or T cells enriched from blood (not recorded which). This chain links TRBV6-6 with TRBJ2-2; 9 bases are shared with TRBD1. The receptor comes from a woman aged 25 to 39 who had recovered from COVID-19. This CDR3 reads CASSYLQGARGELFF. For the CDR3, the DNA is TGTGCCAGCAGTTACTTACAGGGGGCGCGGGGGGAGCTGTTTTTT.